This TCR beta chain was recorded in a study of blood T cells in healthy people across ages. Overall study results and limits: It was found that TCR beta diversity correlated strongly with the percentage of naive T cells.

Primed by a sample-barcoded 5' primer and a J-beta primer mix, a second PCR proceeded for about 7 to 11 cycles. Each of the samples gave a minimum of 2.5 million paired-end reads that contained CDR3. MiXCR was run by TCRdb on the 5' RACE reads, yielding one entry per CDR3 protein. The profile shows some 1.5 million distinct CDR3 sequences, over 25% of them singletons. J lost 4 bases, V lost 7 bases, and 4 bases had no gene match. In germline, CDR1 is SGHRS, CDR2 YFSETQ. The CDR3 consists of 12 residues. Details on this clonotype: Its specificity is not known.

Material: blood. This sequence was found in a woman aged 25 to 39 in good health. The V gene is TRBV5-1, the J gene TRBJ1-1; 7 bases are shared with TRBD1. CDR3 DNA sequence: TGCGCCAGCGGGGGGACAGCCACTGAAGCTTTCTTT. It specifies CASGGTATEAFF. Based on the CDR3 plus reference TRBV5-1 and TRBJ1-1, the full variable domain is KAGVTQTPRYLIKTRGQQVTLSCSPISGHRSVSWYQQTPGQGLQFLFEYFSETQRNKGNFPGRFSGRQFSNSRSEMNVSTLELGDSALYLCASGGTATEAFFGQGTRLTVV.